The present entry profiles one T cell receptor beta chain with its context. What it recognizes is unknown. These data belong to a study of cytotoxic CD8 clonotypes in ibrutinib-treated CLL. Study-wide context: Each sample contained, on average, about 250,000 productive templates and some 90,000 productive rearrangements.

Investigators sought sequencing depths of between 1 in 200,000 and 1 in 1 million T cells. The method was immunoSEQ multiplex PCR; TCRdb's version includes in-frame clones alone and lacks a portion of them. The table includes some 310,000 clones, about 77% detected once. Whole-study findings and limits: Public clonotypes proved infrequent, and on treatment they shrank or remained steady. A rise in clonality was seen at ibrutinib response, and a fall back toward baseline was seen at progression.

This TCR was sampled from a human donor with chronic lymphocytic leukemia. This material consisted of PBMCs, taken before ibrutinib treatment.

This CDR3 is CASSFASDYEQYF. DNA for the CDR3: TGTGCCAGCAGCTTTGCTTCGGACTACGAGCAGTACTTC. The chain is built from TRBV7-8 and TRBJ2-7; D uncertain. This CDR3 is built from 13 residues. V shed 3 bases and J shed 3 bases, with 9 bases lying between them. Germline lookup yields CDR1 SGHVS and CDR2 FQNEAQ.